The rows below give T cell receptor beta chains drawn from one sample of a study of blood T cells in healthy people across ages. One entry per CDR3 protein, called by TCRdb with MiXCR from the 5' RACE reads. The sample has 750,000 or so distinct CDR3 sequences, more than 20% seen once; the top ten hold more than 8.5%. The same sample was also used in a study of T cells of mothers and their children.

The sequenced sample consisted of blood. The receptors originated from a boy aged 5-17 years in good health. Both conserved end residues are part of each CDR3. D genes are given only for firm matches. Clone size is not always given. Where it is, it says once, few, many or a class for expanded clones.

TRBV20-1	few	-	TRBJ2-7	14	CSAEGPQLAYEQYF	TGCAGTGCCGAAGGGCCGCAGTTGGCCTACGAGCAGTACTTC
TRBV4-2	-	TRBD1	TRBJ1-2	14	CASSQEGQGYGYTF	TGTGCCAGCAGCCAAGAAGGACAGGGGTATGGCTACACCTTC
TRBV15	-	TRBD1	TRBJ2-6	15	CATSSDRDGANVLTF	TGTGCCACCAGCAGTGACAGGGATGGGGCCAACGTCCTGACTTTC
TRBV20-1	few	-	TRBJ2-3	13	CSEGGVGTDTQYF	TGCAGTGAGGGGGGGGTCGGCACAGATACGCAGTATTTT
TRBV6-1	-	-	TRBJ1-1	14	CASSERALWTEAFF	TGTGCCAGCAGTGAACGGGCCCTGTGGACTGAAGCTTTCTTT
TRBV4-3	-	-	TRBJ2-1	13	CASSQGLLQGQFF	TGCGCCAGCAGCCAAGGACTCCTTCAAGGGCAGTTCTTC
TRBV5-6	-	-	TRBJ2-7	14	CASTTRQGAYEQYF	TGTGCCAGCACCACCCGGCAGGGTGCTTACGAGCAGTACTTC
TRBV7-2	-	TRBD2	TRBJ2-5	18	CASSLVGSAGGRKETQYF	TGTGCCAGCAGCTTAGTAGGGTCAGCGGGGGGGAGAAAAGAGACCCAGTACTTC
TRBV15	-	TRBD1	TRBJ2-5	14	CATSIQGAGETQYF	TGTGCCACCAGCATCCAGGGGGCTGGAGAGACCCAGTACTTC
TRBV9	-	-	TRBJ2-7	15	CASSVDGTDYYEQYF	TGTGCCAGCAGCGTAGATGGAACGGATTACTACGAGCAGTACTTC
TRBV7-9	few	-	TRBJ2-1	14	CASSLFSGSNEQFF	TGTGCCAGCAGCTTATTCTCAGGAAGCAATGAGCAGTTCTTC
TRBV7-9	-	-	TRBJ1-2	13	CASSLKGVYGYTF	TGTGCCAGCAGCTTAAAGGGGGTCTATGGCTACACCTTC
TRBV15	few	-	TRBJ2-4	14	CATSRAGVGNIQYF	TGTGCCACCAGCAGAGCGGGGGTTGGAAACATTCAGTACTTC
TRBV18	few	TRBD1	TRBJ1-2	15	CASSPPQGAGYGYTF	TGTGCCAGCTCACCGCCACAGGGGGCGGGCTATGGCTACACCTTC
TRBV12-3/TRBV12-4	-	TRBD1	TRBJ2-7	14	CASILGQGSSEQYF	TGTGCCAGCATCTTAGGACAGGGTTCCTCCGAGCAGTACTTC
TRBV29-1	-	-	TRBJ2-3	15	CSVESLSSSTDTQYF	TGCAGCGTTGAGAGTCTCTCCTCAAGCACAGATACGCAGTATTTT
TRBV27	few	-	TRBJ2-5	17	CASSNSNKLASQETQYF	TGTGCCAGCAGCAACTCCAACAAGCTAGCGTCTCAAGAGACCCAGTACTTC
TRBV12-3/TRBV12-4	-	-	TRBJ2-4	13	CASSPRKKNIQYF	TGTGCCAGCAGTCCCCGGAAAAAAAACATTCAGTACTTC
TRBV28	few	TRBD2	TRBJ2-1	12	CALAGDHNEQFF	TGTGCCCTAGCGGGAGATCACAATGAGCAGTTCTTC
TRBV6-6	-	-	TRBJ2-4	14	CASSYVGTKNIQYF	TGTGCCAGCAGTTACGTGGGGACCAAAAACATTCAGTACTTC
TRBV21-1	-	-	TRBJ2-7	18	CASSKVGSVRPGAYEQYF	TGTGCCAGCAGCAAAGTGGGTAGCGTGAGGCCAGGGGCCTACGAGCAGTACTTC
TRBV7-9	-	-	TRBJ2-5	14	CASSLVQALETQYF	TGTGCCAGCAGCTTAGTTCAGGCCCTGGAGACCCAGTACTTC
TRBV29-1	-	-	TRBJ2-1	18	CSVAYSSGPHLYGDEQFF	TGCAGCGTCGCGTATTCAAGCGGGCCCCATCTATACGGCGATGAGCAGTTCTTC
TRBV5-5	-	TRBD1	TRBJ1-1	15	CASSFRTGANTEAFF	TGTGCCAGCAGCTTCAGGACAGGCGCGAACACTGAAGCTTTCTTT
TRBV27	few	-	TRBJ2-6	13	CASSFGLANVLTF	TGTGCCAGCAGTTTTGGGTTGGCCAACGTCCTGACTTTC
TRBV29-1	few	-	TRBJ2-7	13	CSVIVSASYEQYF	TGCAGCGTTATCGTTAGCGCAAGCTACGAGCAGTACTTC